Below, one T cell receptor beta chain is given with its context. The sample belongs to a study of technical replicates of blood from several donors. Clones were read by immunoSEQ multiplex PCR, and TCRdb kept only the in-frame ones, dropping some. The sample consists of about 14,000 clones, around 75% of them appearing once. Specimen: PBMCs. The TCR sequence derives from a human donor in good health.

CDR3 sequence: CASSQDSYGYTF. The CDR3 DNA is TGTGCCAGCTCACAAGACAGTTATGGCTACACCTTC. V gene TRBV18 combines with J gene TRBJ1-2; D is perhaps TRBD1 (5 bases). Germline V gene lookup returns CDR1 KGHSH and CDR2 LQKENI. CDR3 length: 12 amino acids. Deletions cut 4 bases from V and 5 bases from J, with 8 bases between.